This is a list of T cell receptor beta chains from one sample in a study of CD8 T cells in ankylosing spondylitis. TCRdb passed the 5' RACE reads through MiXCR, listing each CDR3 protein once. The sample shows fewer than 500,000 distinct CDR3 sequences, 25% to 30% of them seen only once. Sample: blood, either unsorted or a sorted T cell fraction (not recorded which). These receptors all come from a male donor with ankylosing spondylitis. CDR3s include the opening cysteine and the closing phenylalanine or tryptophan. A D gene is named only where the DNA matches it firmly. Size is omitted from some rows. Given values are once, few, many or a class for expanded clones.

cdr3_nt: TGTGCCAGCAGCTTAATGATACTAGCGGGAGCCAATGAGCAGTTCTTC; cdr3_aa: CASSLMILAGANEQFF; d_call: TRBD2; clone_size: NA; v_call: TRBV11-2; j_call: TRBJ2-1
cdr3_nt: TGTGCCAGCAGTGGGGGATTGACAGGGTCGTTTTACAATGAGCAGTTCTTC; cdr3_aa: CASSGGLTGSFYNEQFF; d_call: TRBD1; clone_size: few; v_call: TRBV2; j_call: TRBJ2-1
cdr3_nt: TGCAGCGGTGGGGGGATGAACACTGAAGCTTTCTTT; cdr3_aa: CSGGGMNTEAFF; d_call: NA; clone_size: NA; v_call: TRBV29-1; j_call: TRBJ1-1
cdr3_nt: TGTGCCTGGAGTGTATCTCAGGGGGACGGGAACACTGAAGCTTTCTTT; cdr3_aa: CAWSVSQGDGNTEAFF; d_call: TRBD1; clone_size: few; v_call: TRBV30; j_call: TRBJ1-1
cdr3_nt: TGTGCCAGCAGTTTAGGGCAGGGGAGAAATTCACCCCTCCACTTT; cdr3_aa: CASSLGQGRNSPLHF; d_call: NA; clone_size: few; v_call: TRBV12-3/TRBV12-4; j_call: TRBJ1-6
cdr3_nt: TGTGCCACCAGTGATTCTATACTGGATGAGCAGTTCTTC; cdr3_aa: CATSDSILDEQFF; d_call: NA; clone_size: NA; v_call: TRBV24-1; j_call: TRBJ2-1
cdr3_nt: TGTGCCAGCAGCTTAGCAGGGTATTACAATGAGCAGTTCTTC; cdr3_aa: CASSLAGYYNEQFF; d_call: NA; clone_size: many; v_call: TRBV7-9; j_call: TRBJ2-1
cdr3_nt: TGTGCCAGCAGTCTCCGCGGCGGGGATCCCACAGATACGCAGTATTTT; cdr3_aa: CASSLRGGDPTDTQYF; d_call: NA; clone_size: NA; v_call: TRBV12-3/TRBV12-4; j_call: TRBJ2-3
cdr3_nt: TGCAGCGTTGGTTGGTCAGGGATCGAGCAGTACTTC; cdr3_aa: CSVGWSGIEQYF; d_call: NA; clone_size: few; v_call: TRBV29-1; j_call: TRBJ2-7
cdr3_nt: TGTGCCAGCAGCGTAACAGGGTCGGTCGCGGAGACCCAGTACTTC; cdr3_aa: CASSVTGSVAETQYF; d_call: NA; clone_size: few; v_call: TRBV5-5; j_call: TRBJ2-5
cdr3_nt: TGCAGTGCTAGAGTCCCCCCGAGCTCCTACAATGAGCAGTTCTTC; cdr3_aa: CSARVPPSSYNEQFF; d_call: NA; clone_size: NA; v_call: TRBV20-1; j_call: TRBJ2-1
cdr3_nt: TGTGCCAGCAGAAGGGGGGGCTCCTATAATTCACCCCTCCACTTT; cdr3_aa: CASRRGGSYNSPLHF; d_call: NA; clone_size: NA; v_call: TRBV6-1; j_call: TRBJ1-6
cdr3_nt: TGTGCCATCAGTGACCAGGGCAGGGCCAAAAACATTCAGTACTTC; cdr3_aa: CAISDQGRAKNIQYF; d_call: NA; clone_size: NA; v_call: TRBV10-3; j_call: TRBJ2-4
cdr3_nt: TGTGCCAGCAGCTTTCCGGGAGGAACCGGGGAGCTGTTTTTT; cdr3_aa: CASSFPGGTGELFF; d_call: TRBD2; clone_size: NA; v_call: TRBV7-2; j_call: TRBJ2-2
cdr3_nt: TGTGCCAGTAGTACGACAGGGAATCAGCCCCAGCATTTT; cdr3_aa: CASSTTGNQPQHF; d_call: TRBD1; clone_size: NA; v_call: TRBV19; j_call: TRBJ1-5
cdr3_nt: TGTGCCATCAGTGAGGGTTGGGGGGCCGAGCAGTACTTC; cdr3_aa: CAISEGWGAEQYF; d_call: NA; clone_size: few; v_call: TRBV10-3; j_call: TRBJ2-7
cdr3_nt: TGCAGCGTTGAAGTTCCAGGACCACCGCGCTATGGCTACACCTTC; cdr3_aa: CSVEVPGPPRYGYTF; d_call: NA; clone_size: few; v_call: TRBV29-1; j_call: TRBJ1-2